The entry that follows covers one T cell receptor (beta chain) sequence. CDR1 LNHDA and CDR2 SQIVND come from the germline V gene (reference sequence). The CDR3 loop spans 14 amino acids. The V segment lost 5 bases and the J segment 2 bases; nucleotides outside the gene matches: 4. This entry belongs to a study of blood T cell repertoires in COVID-19. Turning to the study itself: Acute and convalescent COVID-19 specimens originated in the United States, Italy and Spain. The cDNA or gDNA used as material had been derived from T cells, B-cell-depleted T cells, or PBMCs.

In the authors' workflow: How many nucleated cells were present was estimated from reference gene primer amplification. This table comes from immunoSEQ multiplex PCR, and its TCRdb copy is limited to in-frame clones, with some not included. The D gene and trimming were derived from the DNA, and the V and J assignments and clone size from that table. Among roughly 80,000 clones listed, approximately 82% were seen once. Sequenced material: peripheral blood. V gene TRBV19 combines with J gene TRBJ2-3; 7 bases are a match to TRBD1. This TCR was sampled from a woman aged 55-69 years with acute or convalescent COVID-19. The CDR3 region is CASSPGTVTDTQYF. The CDR3 coding sequence is TGTGCCAGTAGTCCTGGGACAGTCACAGATACGCAGTATTTT. Variable domain in full (rest from reference TRBV19 and TRBJ2-3): DGGITQSPKYLFRKEGQNVTLSCEQNLNHDAMYWYRQDPGQGLRLIYYSQIVNDFQKGDIAEGYSVSREKKESFPLTVTSAQKNPTAFYLCASSPGTVTDTQYFGPGTRLTVL.